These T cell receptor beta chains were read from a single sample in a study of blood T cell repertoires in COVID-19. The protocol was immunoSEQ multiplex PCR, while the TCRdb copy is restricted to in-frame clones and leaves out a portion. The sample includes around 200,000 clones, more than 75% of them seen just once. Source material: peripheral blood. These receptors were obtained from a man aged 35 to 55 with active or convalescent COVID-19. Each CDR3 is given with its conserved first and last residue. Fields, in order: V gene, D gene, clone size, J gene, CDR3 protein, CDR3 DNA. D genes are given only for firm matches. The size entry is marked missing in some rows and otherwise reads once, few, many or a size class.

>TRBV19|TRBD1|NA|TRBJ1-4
CASSDSGTGLEKLFF
TGTGCCAGTTCGGACTCCGGGACAGGTCTTGAAAAACTGTTTTTT
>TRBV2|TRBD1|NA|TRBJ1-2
CASSGQGVGYGYTF
TGTGCCAGCAGTGGACAGGGGGTGGGCTATGGCTACACCTTC
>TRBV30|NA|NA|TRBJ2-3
CAWSGSSGTTDTQYF
TGTGCCTGGAGTGGAAGTAGCGGAACCACAGATACGCAGTATTTT
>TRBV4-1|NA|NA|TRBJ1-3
CASSQERATGNTIYF
TGCGCCAGCAGCCAAGAGCGGGCTACTGGAAACACCATATATTTT
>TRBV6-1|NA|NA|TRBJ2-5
CASSEGLVIGETQYF
TGTGCCAGCAGTGAAGGGTTGGTTATCGGGGAGACCCAGTACTTC
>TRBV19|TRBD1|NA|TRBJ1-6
CASSAMTGGNSPLHF
TGTGCCAGTAGTGCGATGACAGGGGGTAATTCACCCCTCCACTTT
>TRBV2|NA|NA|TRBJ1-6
CASSEGRGALHF
TGTGCCAGCAGTGAGGGTCGCGGTGCCCTCCACTTT
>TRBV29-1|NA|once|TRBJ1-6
CSVGWDWNSPLHF
TGCAGCGTTGGGTGGGACTGGAATTCACCCCTCCACTTT
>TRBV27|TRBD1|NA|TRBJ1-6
CASSSDRGGSPLHF
TGTGCCAGCAGTTCGGACAGGGGAGGTTCACCCCTCCACTTT
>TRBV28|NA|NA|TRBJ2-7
CASSTTGTSSYEQYF
TGTGCCAGCAGTACTACAGGGACCAGCTCCTACGAGCAGTACTTC
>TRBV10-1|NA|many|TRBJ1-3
CASSSGEGAGNTIYF
TGCGCCAGCAGCTCAGGGGAAGGAGCTGGAAACACCATATATTTT
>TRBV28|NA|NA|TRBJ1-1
CASSSGDSREAFF
TGTGCCAGCAGTTCAGGCGACAGTCGTGAAGCTTTCTTT
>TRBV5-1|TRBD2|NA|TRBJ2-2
CASSFGLAGGPGGELFF
TGCGCCAGCAGCTTTGGGCTAGCGGGGGGGCCAGGCGGGGAGCTGTTTTTT
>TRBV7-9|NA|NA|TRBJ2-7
CASSLRGAPGGEQYF
TGTGCCAGCAGCTTACGGGGGGCCCCAGGAGGCGAGCAGTACTTC
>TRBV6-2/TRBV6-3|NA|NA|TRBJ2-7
CASSYSTADAYEQYF
TGTGCCAGCAGTTACTCGACAGCCGATGCCTACGAGCAGTACTTC
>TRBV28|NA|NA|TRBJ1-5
CASSSIWPQHF
TGTGCCAGCAGTTCTATTTGGCCCCAGCATTTT
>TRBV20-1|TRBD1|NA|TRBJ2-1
CSASRTGQFF
TGCAGTGCCAGCCGGACAGGGCAATTCTTC
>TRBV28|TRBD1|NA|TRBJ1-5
CASIGTGVYQPQHF
TGTGCCAGCATCGGGACAGGGGTCTATCAGCCCCAGCATTTT
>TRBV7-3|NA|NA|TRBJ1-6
CASSLEGGNSPLHF
TGTGCCAGCAGCTTAGAGGGCGGTAATTCACCCCTCCACTTT
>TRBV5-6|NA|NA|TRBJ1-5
CASSQDGDQPQHF
TGTGCCAGCAGCCAGGACGGGGATCAGCCCCAGCATTTT
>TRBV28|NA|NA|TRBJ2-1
CASSLFGGLHNEQFF
TGTGCCAGCAGTTTATTCGGGGGGCTTCACAATGAGCAGTTCTTC
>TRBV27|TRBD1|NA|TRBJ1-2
CASSLSDRGRFLYGYTF
TGTGCCAGCAGTTTATCCGACAGGGGGCGTTTTTTGTATGGCTACACCTTC
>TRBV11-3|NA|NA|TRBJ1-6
CASSLQYDNSPLHF
TGTGCCAGCAGCTTACAGTATGATAATTCACCCCTCCACTTT
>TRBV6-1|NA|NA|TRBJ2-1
CASSEEGRGRQFF
TGTGCCAGCAGTGAAGAAGGCAGGGGCCGGCAGTTCTTC
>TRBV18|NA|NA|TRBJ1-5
CASSQGDYQPQHF
TGTGCCAGCTCACAAGGGGATTACCAGCCCCAGCATTTT
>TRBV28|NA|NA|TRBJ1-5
CATTSIRTDNQPQHF
TGTGCCACCACAAGTATAAGGACAGACAATCAGCCCCAGCATTTT
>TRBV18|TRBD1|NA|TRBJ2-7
CASSSLTGGASYEQYF
TGTGCCAGCTCATCCTTAACAGGGGGCGCGTCCTACGAGCAGTACTTC
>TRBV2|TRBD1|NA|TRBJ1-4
CASMLDRGPEKLFF
TGTGCCAGCATGCTGGACAGGGGGCCGGAAAAACTGTTTTTT
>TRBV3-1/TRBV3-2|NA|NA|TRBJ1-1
CASSPTGNTEAFF
TGTGCCAGCAGCCCTACAGGAAACACTGAAGCTTTCTTT
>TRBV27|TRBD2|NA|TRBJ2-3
CASSLFGPSGVSTDTQYF
TGTGCCAGCTCCCTCTTCGGGCCTAGCGGGGTGAGCACAGATACGCAGTATTTT
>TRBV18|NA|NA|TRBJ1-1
CASSPLGGGWNTEAFF
TGTGCCAGCTCACCGCTCGGGGGGGGATGGAACACTGAAGCTTTCTTT
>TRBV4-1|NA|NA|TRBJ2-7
CASSQVEGEEQYF
TGCGCCAGCAGCCAAGTTGAGGGGGAAGAGCAGTACTTC
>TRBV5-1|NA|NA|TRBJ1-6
CASTLDRNSPLHF
TGCGCCAGCACCTTGGACAGAAATTCACCCCTCCACTTT
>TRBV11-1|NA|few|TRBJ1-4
CASSEDFLYEKLFF
TGTGCCAGCAGCGAGGACTTTCTTTATGAAAAACTGTTTTTT
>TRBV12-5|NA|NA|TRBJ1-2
CASGLDTGNYGYTF
TGTGCTAGTGGTTTGGACACAGGGAACTATGGCTACACCTTC
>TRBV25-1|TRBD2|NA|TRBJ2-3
CASSTVFSGTDTQYF
TGTGCCAGTTCCACAGTGTTTAGCGGGACAGATACGCAGTATTTT
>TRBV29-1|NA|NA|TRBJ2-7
CSVDYEQTYEQYF
TGCAGCGTTGATTATGAACAGACCTACGAGCAGTACTTC
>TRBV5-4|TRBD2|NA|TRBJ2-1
CASSFGTSGSSYNEQFF
TGTGCCAGCAGCTTCGGGACTAGCGGAAGCTCCTACAATGAGCAGTTCTTC
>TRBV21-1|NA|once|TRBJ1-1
CASSKEGQVGIEAFF
TGTGCCAGCAGCAAAGAAGGACAGGTAGGCATTGAAGCTTTCTTT
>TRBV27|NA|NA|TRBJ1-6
CASSGGGSYNSPLHF
TGTGCCAGCAGTGGGGGGGGCTCCTATAATTCACCCCTCCACTTT
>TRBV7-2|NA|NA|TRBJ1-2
CASTHPPTYYGYTF
TGTGCCAGCACCCATCCCCCTACGTACTACGGCTACACCTTC
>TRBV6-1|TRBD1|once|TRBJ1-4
CASSETGGGEKLFF
TGTGCCAGCAGTGAGACAGGGGGAGGTGAAAAACTGTTTTTT
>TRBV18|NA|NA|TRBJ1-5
CASSPWSGGRGRQSNQPQHF
TGTGCCAGCTCACCATGGTCGGGGGGACGGGGCCGACAGAGCAATCAGCCCCAGCATTTT
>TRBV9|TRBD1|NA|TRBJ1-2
CASSLQTGNYGYTF
TGTGCCAGCAGCCTTCAGACAGGGAACTATGGCTACACCTTC
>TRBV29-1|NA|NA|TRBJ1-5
CSVGSGGNQPQHF
TGCAGCGTGGGGTCCGGGGGAAATCAGCCCCAGCATTTT
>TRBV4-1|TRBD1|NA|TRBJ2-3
CASSPTGGAWNTQYF
TGCGCCAGCAGTCCAACAGGGGGCGCGTGGAATACGCAGTATTTT
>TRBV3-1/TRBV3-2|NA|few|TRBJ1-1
CASSQSTDRAFF
TGTGCCAGCAGCCAATCCACTGACAGAGCTTTCTTT
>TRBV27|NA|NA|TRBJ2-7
CASSGGGAYEQYF
TGTGCCAGCTCGGGGGGCGGGGCCTACGAGCAGTACTTC
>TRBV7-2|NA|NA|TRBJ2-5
CASSLVEETQYF
TGTGCCAGCAGCTTAGTAGAAGAGACCCAGTACTTC